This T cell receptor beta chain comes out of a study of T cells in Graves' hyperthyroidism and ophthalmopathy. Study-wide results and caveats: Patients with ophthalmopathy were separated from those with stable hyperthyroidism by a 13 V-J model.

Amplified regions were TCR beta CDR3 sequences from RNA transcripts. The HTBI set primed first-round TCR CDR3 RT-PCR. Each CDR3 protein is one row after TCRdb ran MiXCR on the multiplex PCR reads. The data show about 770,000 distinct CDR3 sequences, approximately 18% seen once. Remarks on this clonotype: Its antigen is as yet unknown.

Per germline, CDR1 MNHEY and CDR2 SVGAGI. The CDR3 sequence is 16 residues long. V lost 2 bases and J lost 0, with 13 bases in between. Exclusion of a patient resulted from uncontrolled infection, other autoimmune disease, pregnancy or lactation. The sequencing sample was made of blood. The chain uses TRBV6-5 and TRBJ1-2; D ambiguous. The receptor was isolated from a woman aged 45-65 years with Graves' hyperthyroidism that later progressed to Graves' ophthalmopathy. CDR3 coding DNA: TGTGCCAGCAGTTACGAGGTGTCCCTTTCTAACTATGGCTACACCTTC. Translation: CASSYEVSLSNYGYTF.